This T cell receptor (beta chain) originates from a study of blood T cell repertoires in COVID-19. Across the whole study: COVID-19 samples from acute and convalescent phases originated in the United States, Italy and Spain. T cells, B-cell-depleted T cells, or PBMCs provided the cDNA or gDNA that served as material.

Authors' methods: From reference gene primer amplification, estimates of nucleated cell counts were derived. Measured with immunoSEQ multiplex PCR; TCRdb has only the in-frame clones, and not every one. The DNA gave D and trimming, while V, J and clone size come from that table. The sample consists of under 200,000 clones, more than 75% of them appearing once. This clone was seen a single time. The CDR3 loop spans 13 amino acids. Trimming removed 3 bases from V and 8 bases from J, with 16 bases in between. Germline CDR1 is GTSNPN and CDR2 is SVGIG (reference sequence). Sequences were obtained from peripheral blood. The origin of this receptor is a man aged 35-49 years with active or convalescent COVID-19. The rearrangement uses TRBV30 and TRBJ1-1; D ambiguous. DNA for the CDR3: TGTGCCTGGAGCGCAATTTTTAGTTGGGAAGCTTTCTTT. Translation: CAWSAIFSWEAFF.